This T cell receptor beta chain was captured by sequencing in a study of OX40 agonist ivuxolimab in advanced cancers. Study-level information: Three patients got partial responses; one had hepatocellular carcinoma and two had cutaneous melanoma. Study-wide results and limits: In CD8+ T cells, expanded clones were on average more numerous than in CD4+.

Concerning this clone: What it binds is unknown.

Germline assignment: CDR1 KGHSH and CDR2 LQKENI. Deletions cut 2 bases from V and 4 bases from J, with 11 bases between. This CDR3 spans 15 amino acids. Clones were read by immunoSEQ multiplex PCR, and TCRdb kept only the in-frame ones, dropping some. The sample includes 57,000 or so clones, roughly 84% of them seen just once. V usage is TRBV18 and J usage is TRBJ1-4, with D tentatively TRBD1 (6 bases). Sample: CD4+ or CD8+ T cells sorted from blood, taken in a trial of the OX40 agonist ivuxolimab. The receptor was derived from an adult with an advanced solid tumor such as melanoma, head and neck, liver or kidney cancer. CDR3 in amino acids: CASSPRGDLNEKLFF. In DNA form, the CDR3 reads TGTGCCAGCTCACCAAGGGGGGACCTTAATGAAAAACTGTTTTTT.